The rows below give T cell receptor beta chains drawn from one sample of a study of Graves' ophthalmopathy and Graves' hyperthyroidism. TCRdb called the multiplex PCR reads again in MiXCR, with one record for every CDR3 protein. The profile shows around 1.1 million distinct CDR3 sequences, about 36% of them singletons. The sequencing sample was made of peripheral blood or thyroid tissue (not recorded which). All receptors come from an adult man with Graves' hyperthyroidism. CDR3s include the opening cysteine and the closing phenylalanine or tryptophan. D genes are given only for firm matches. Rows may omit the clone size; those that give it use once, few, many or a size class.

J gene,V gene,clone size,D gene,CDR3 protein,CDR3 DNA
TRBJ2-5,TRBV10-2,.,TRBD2,CASSVTSGDSMRETQYF,TGCGCCAGCAGTGTGACTAGCGGGGACTCGATGAGGGAGACCCAGTACTTC
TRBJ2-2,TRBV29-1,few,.,CSVAQALFSGELFF,TGCAGCGTTGCCCAGGCTCTTTTTTCCGGGGAGCTGTTTTTT
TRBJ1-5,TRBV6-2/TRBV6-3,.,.,CASSYARGGPPQPQHF,TGTGCCAGCAGTTACGCCCGAGGGGGACCACCTCAGCCCCAGCATTTT
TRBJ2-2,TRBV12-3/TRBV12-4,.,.,CASSLRTTGELFF,TGTGCCAGCAGTTTGCGAACGACCGGGGAGCTGTTTTTT
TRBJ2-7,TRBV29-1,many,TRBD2,CSVEGEGLTSSYEQYF,TGCAGCGTTGAAGGGGAGGGGCTCACGTCCTCCTACGAGCAGTACTTC
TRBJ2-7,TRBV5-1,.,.,CASATESYEQYF,TGCGCCAGCGCGACAGAATCCTACGAGCAGTACTTC
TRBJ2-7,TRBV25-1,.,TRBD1,CASSKTTGQGRKNEQYF,TGTGCCAGCAGTAAGACTACGGGACAGGGACGGAAGAACGAGCAGTACTTC
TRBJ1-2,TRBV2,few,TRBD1,CASSEARQGAAGKNGYTF,TGTGCCAGCAGTGAAGCAAGACAGGGTGCGGCTGGGAAGAATGGCTACACCTTC
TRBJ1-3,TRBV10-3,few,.,CATSQGHSGNTIYF,TGTGCCACCTCACAGGGCCACTCTGGAAACACCATATATTTT
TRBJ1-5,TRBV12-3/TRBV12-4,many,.,CASSLTGRAQPQHF,TGTGCCAGCAGTCTCACAGGGCGGGCTCAGCCCCAGCATTTT
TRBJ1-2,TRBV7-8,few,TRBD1,CASSFFRGLQGIYGYTF,TGTGCCAGCAGCTTCTTTAGGGGTTTACAGGGGATCTATGGCTACACCTTC
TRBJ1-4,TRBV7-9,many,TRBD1,CASSSGQGAVKLFF,TGTGCCAGCAGCTCGGGACAGGGGGCCGTAAAACTGTTTTTT
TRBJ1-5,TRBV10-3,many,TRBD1,CAISRDRGQPQHF,TGTGCCATCAGCCGGGACAGGGGGCAGCCCCAGCATTTT
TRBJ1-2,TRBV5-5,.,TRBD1,CASSTGQGRHGYTF,TGTGCCAGCAGTACCGGACAGGGAAGGCATGGCTACACCTTC
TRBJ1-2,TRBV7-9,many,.,CASTERATNYGYTF,TGTGCCAGCACCGAGAGGGCAACTAACTATGGCTACACCTTC
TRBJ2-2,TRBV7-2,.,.,CASSPNRESYELFF,TGTGCCAGCAGCCCAAACAGGGAGTCCTACGAGCTGTTTTTT
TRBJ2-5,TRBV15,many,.,CASGGRSGGHSETQYF,TGTGCCTCAGGCGGCCGGAGTGGGGGGCACAGCGAGACCCAGTACTTC
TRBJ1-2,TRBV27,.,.,CASSLFDSGDGYTF,TGTGCCAGCAGTTTATTTGACTCGGGGGATGGCTACACCTTC
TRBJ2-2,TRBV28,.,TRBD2,CASSYASLLGGGTGELFF,TGTGCCAGCAGTTATGCATCTCTGCTCGGGGGAGGGACCGGGGAGCTGTTTTTT
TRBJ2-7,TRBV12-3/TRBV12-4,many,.,CASSSADYEQYF,TGTGCCAGCAGTTCGGCAGACTACGAGCAGTACTTC
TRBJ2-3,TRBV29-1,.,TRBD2,CSVVLETSGRSYADTQYF,TGCAGCGTTGTACTCGAGACTAGCGGAAGGAGTTATGCAGATACGCAGTATTTT
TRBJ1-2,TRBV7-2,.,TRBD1,CASIVGQAYTF,TGTGCCAGCATCGTAGGACAGGCCTACACCTTC
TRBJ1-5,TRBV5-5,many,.,CASSLGGSRGNQPQHF,TGTGCCAGCAGCTTGGGAGGGTCCCGTGGTAATCAGCCCCAGCATTTT
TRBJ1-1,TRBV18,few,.,CASSPPGREGGTEAFF,TGTGCCAGCTCACCACCGGGGCGAGAGGGTGGCACTGAAGCTTTCTTT
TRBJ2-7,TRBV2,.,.,CASSEQGSMYEQYF,TGTGCCAGCAGTGAACAGGGATCCATGTACGAGCAGTACTTC
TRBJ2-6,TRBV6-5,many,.,CASSKEESGANVLTF,TGTGCCAGCAGCAAAGAGGAATCCGGGGCCAACGTCCTGACTTTC
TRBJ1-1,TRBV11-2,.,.,CASSLAIGVRNTEAFF,TGTGCCAGCAGCTTAGCTATTGGGGTTAGGAACACTGAAGCTTTCTTT